This record looks at one TCR beta chain sequence and its context. The data are from a study of blood T cell repertoires in COVID-19. At the level of the study: PBMCs, B-cell-depleted T cells, or T cells were the source of the cDNA or gDNA that made up the material.

Seattle-derived patients entered the study during active infection and were followed longitudinally. Per the study methods: Nucleated cell counts were estimated from reference gene primer amplification. Sequencing used immunoSEQ multiplex PCR; TCRdb keeps in-frame clones, though not all of them. Clonal size and the V and J genes are those of that table, whereas D and trimming came from the DNA. Among about 76,000 clones listed, 70% to 90% were seen once. Germline CDR1 SGDLS, CDR2 YYNGEE. This CDR3 region has 16 residues. Germline trimming cut 0 bases from V and 6 bases from J; bases unmatched to any gene: 5.

Input material: peripheral blood. The V and J genes are TRBV9 and TRBJ2-1, with 11 bases aligning to TRBD2. The TCR comes from a man in his 60s with COVID-19, enrolled during active disease. The CDR3 DNA follows: TGTGCCAGCAGCGTAGTGGCTCTAGCGGGGGGCAATGAGCAGTTCTTC. The encoded protein is CASSVVALAGGNEQFF. The whole variable domain, filled in from reference TRBV9 and TRBJ2-1, reads DSGVTQTPKHLITATGQRVTLRCSPRSGDLSVYWYQQSLDQGLQFLIQYYNGEERAKGNILERFSAQQFPDLHSELNLSSLELGDSALYFCASSVVALAGGNEQFFGPGTRLTVL.